This T cell receptor beta chain was captured in a study of T cell repertoires in cytomegalovirus infection. On the study more broadly: CMV epitopes that were recently identified and HLA-C-restricted were used alongside well-studied HLA-B-restricted ones. Matching HLA type, along with CMV infection, was indicated by public TCR beta signatures. Study-level results: Public TCR beta family frequency separated CMV-and-HLA carriers, including in an independent cohort. Within the response measured ex vivo, HLA-C-restricted CMV-specific TCR beta clonotypes were dominant.

TCRdb passed the reads through MiXCR, listing each CDR3 protein once. Of approximately 1,000,000 distinct CDR3 sequences listed, about a third are singletons. CDR3 size: 16 residues. The germline gives CDR1 MNHEY, CDR2 SMNVEV (reference sequence). V gave up 3 bases and J gave up 5 bases, with 17 bases separating them. Points on this clonotype: Its antigen is as yet unknown.

The material was cultured CD8+ T cells from PBMCs, obtained from culture after CMV antigen stimulation. This TCR came from a human donor in good health (CMV status not recorded). Some clones in this sample may be carry-over from other donors' samples. The V call is TRBV27, the J call TRBJ1-5; a possible D gene is TRBD1 (5 bases). CDR3 coding DNA: TGTGCCAGCAGTTTTGGGCCCGGGCAGGGAGATCAGCCCCAGCATTTT. Translating it yields CASSFGPGQGDQPQHF.